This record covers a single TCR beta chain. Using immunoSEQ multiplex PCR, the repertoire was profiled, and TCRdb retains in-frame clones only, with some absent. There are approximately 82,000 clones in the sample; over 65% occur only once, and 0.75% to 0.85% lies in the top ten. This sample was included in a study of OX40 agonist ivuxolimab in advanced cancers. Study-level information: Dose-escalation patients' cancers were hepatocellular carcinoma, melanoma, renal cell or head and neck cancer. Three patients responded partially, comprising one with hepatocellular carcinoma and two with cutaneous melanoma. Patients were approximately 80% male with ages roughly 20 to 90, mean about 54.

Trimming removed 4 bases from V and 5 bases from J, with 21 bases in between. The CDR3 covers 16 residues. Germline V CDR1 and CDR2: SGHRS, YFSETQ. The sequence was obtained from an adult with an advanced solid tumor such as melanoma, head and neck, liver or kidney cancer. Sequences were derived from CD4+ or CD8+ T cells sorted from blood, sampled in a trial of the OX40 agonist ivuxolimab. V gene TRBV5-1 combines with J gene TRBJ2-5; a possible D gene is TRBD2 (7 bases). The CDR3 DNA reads TGCGCCAGCAGCAATTACCTTCGGGGGGCCGGGGAGACCCAGTACTTC. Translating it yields CASSNYLRGAGETQYF.